This passage covers 8 T cell receptor beta chains from one sample sequenced in a study of blood T cell repertoires in COVID-19. The protocol was immunoSEQ multiplex PCR, while the TCRdb copy is restricted to in-frame clones and leaves out a portion. The table records just over 75,000 clones, 87% of them present only once. Sequenced sample: peripheral blood. The receptor source for this set is a woman older than 75 with active or convalescent COVID-19.

The rearrangement joins TRBV7-8 to TRBJ2-3, with D tentatively TRBD1 (6 bases). V was trimmed by 5 bases and J by 2 bases, leaving 11 bases between them. Per the germline V gene, CDR1 is SGHVS and CDR2 is FQNEAQ. This CDR3 contains 14 residues. CDR3 nucleotides: TGTGCCAGCAGCCCCGACAGGAACACAGATACGCAGTATTTT. Its translation is CASSPDRNTDTQYF.

This clone was detected once. V and J are TRBV6-5 and TRBJ1-2; D ambiguous. Trimming took off 6 bases at V and 8 bases at J, with 13 bases between the two ends. Germline V CDR1 and CDR2: MNHEY, SVGAGI. The CDR3 spans 12 residues. The CDR3 bases are TGTGCCAGCAGACGTACCGGGGAGGGCTACACCTTC. It encodes CASRRTGEGYTF.

V gene TRBV7-2 combines with J gene TRBJ1-2; possibly TRBD1 for D (6 bases). The ends were cut back, 2 bases at V and 8 bases at J, with 18 bases in the middle. Germline V CDR1 and CDR2: SGHTA, FQGNSA. The CDR3 is 15 residues long. In DNA form, the CDR3 reads TGTGCCAGCAGCTTAAGTGGGGGGGCGCAGGGCGGCTACACCTTC. Its translation: CASSLSGGAQGGYTF.

The genes are TRBV12-3 or TRBV12-4 and TRBJ1-2; 8 nucleotides match TRBD1. The ends lost 3 bases at V and 5 bases at J; junction bases unmatched: 2. The length of the CDR3 is 13 residues. The CDR3 spells CASSFGTGYGYTF. CDR3 in DNA: TGTGCCAGCAGTTTTGGGACAGGTTATGGCTACACCTTC.

This rearrangement joins TRBV21-1 to TRBJ2-4; no check of the table's D call, TRBD1, against the DNA was made. TRBV21-1 is a documented pseudogene. CDR3 length: 19 residues. Here the CDR3 DNA reads TGTGCCAGCAGCAAAGCGGGACAGGGAGAAGGGTCGTCCAAAAACATTCAGTACTTC. It is translated as CASSKAGQGEGSSKNIQYF.

The V gene is TRBV19, the J gene TRBJ2-4; TRBD1 aligns across 8 bases. V trimming: 2 bases; J trimming: 10 bases; junction bases outside the gene matches: 10. In germline, CDR1 is LNHDA, CDR2 SQIVND (reference sequence). The CDR3 consists of 15 residues. The chain's CDR3 is CASSIKRDRTLIQYF. The CDR3 DNA reads TGTGCCAGTAGTATAAAAAGGGACAGGACCCTTATTCAGTACTTC.

The J gene is TRBJ2-7, the V gene TRBV7-2; 11 positions match TRBD2. Germline CDR1 reads SGHTA; CDR2 reads FQGNSA. Germline trimming cut 4 bases from V and 0 bases from J; bases unmatched to any gene: 2. The CDR3 contains 15 residues. This CDR3 is CASSSTSGSSYEQYF. The CDR3 DNA reads TGTGCCAGCAGCTCCACTAGCGGGAGCTCCTACGAGCAGTACTTC.

V is TRBV5-4 and J is TRBJ2-3, with a tentative D call TRBD2 (5 bases). The CDR3 runs 13 residues. With 7 bases removed from V and 2 bases from J, the gap between germline ends came to 11 bases. CDR1 and CDR2 from the germline V gene are SGHNT and YYREEE (reference sequence). CDR3: CASSDRDTDTQYF. CDR3 coding DNA: TGTGCCAGCTCCGACCGGGACACAGATACGCAGTATTTT.